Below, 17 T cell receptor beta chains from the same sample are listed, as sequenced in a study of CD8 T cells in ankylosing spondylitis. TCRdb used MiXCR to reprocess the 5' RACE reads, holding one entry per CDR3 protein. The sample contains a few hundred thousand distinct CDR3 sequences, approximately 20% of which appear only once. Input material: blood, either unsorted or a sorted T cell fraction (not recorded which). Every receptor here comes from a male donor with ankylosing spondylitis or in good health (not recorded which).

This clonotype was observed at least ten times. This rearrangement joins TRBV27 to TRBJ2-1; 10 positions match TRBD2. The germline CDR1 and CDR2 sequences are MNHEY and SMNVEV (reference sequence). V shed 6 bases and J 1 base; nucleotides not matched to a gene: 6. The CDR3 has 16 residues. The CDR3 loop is CASRLAGVVSYNEQFF. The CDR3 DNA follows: TGTGCCAGCAGGCTAGCGGGGGTAGTATCCTACAATGAGCAGTTCTTC.

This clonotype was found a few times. The CDR3 nucleotides read TGTGCCAGCAGCTACACAAGGGGGATCGCAGATACGCAGTATTTT. Its translation: CASSYTRGIADTQYF. The chain employs TRBV7-9 and TRBJ2-3, with a possible D match to TRBD1 (6 bases). Trimming removed 4 bases from V and 4 bases from J, with 15 bases in between. The germline CDR1 and CDR2 sequences are SEHNR and FQNEAQ (reference sequence). This CDR3 has 15 amino acids.

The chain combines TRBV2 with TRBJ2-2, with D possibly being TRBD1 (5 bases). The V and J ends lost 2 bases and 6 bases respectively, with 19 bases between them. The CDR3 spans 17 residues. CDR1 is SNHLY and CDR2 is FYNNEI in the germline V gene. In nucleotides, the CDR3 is TGTGCCAGCAGTGAAAGTGTTTTGAGCAGGGTGGCCGGGGAGCTGTTTTTT. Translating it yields CASSESVLSRVAGELFF.

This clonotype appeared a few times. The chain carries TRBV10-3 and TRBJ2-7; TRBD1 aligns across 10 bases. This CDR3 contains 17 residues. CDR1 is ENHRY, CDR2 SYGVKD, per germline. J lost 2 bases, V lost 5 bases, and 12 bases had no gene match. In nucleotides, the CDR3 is TGTGCCATCAGTAATCAAGACTCCGGGACAGGGGCCTACGAGCAGTACTTC. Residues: CAISNQDSGTGAYEQYF.

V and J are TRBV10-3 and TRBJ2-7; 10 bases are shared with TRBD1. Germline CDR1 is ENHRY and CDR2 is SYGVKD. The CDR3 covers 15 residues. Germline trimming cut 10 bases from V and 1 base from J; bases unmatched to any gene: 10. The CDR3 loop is CATASGTGVSYEQYF. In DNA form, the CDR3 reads TGTGCCACCGCCTCCGGGACAGGGGTTTCCTACGAGCAGTACTTC.

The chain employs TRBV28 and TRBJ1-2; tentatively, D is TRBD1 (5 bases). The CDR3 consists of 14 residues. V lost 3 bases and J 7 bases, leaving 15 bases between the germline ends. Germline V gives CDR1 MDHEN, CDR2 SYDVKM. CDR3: CASSFKGMNSGYTF. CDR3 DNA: TGTGCCAGCAGTTTCAAGGGGATGAATAGTGGCTACACCTTC.

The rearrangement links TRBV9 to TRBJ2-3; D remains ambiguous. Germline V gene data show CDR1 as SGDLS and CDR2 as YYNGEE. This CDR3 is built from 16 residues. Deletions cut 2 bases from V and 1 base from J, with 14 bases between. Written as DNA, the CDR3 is TGTGCCAGCAGCGTGTCGAGTCAGCGAGGCACAGATACGCAGTATTTT. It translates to CASSVSSQRGTDTQYF.

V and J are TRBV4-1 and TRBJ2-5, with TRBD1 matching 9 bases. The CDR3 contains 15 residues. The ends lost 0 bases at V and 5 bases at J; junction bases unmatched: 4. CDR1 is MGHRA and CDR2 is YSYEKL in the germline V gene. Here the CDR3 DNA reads TGCGCCAGCAGCCAAGAGCACAGGGGGCAGGAGACCCAGTACTTC. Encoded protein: CASSQEHRGQETQYF.

CDR3 residues: CASSKGTSVAEQYF. The DNA for the CDR3 is TGTGCCAGCAGCAAAGGGACTAGTGTTGCCGAGCAGTACTTC. The V call is TRBV9, the J call TRBJ2-7, with 8 bases matching TRBD2. The germline V gene encodes CDR1 SGDLS and CDR2 YYNGEE. V shed 4 bases, J shed 6 bases, and the junction held 9 bases outside the gene matches. This CDR3 has 14 residues.

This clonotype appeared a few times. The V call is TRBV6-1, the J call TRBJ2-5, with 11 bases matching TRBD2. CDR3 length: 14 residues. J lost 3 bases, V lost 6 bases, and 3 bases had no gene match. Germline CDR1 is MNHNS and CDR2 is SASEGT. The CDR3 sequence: CASSETSGEETQYF. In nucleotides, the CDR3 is TGTGCCAGCAGCGAGACTAGCGGGGAAGAGACCCAGTACTTC.

CDR3 sequence: CASSARDREYVDTQYF. The CDR3, as DNA: TGTGCCAGCAGCGCCCGGGACAGGGAGTATGTAGATACGCAGTATTTT. The V call is TRBV9, the J call TRBJ2-3; 9 bases map to TRBD1. Trimming took 3 bases from V and 5 from J; bases not matched to a gene: 10. CDR1 and CDR2 from the germline V gene are SGDLS and YYNGEE. The CDR3 is made up of 16 amino acids.

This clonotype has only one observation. The chain's CDR3 is CASSLAGVSNYEQYF. As DNA, the CDR3 is TGTGCCAGCAGTCTAGCGGGGGTCTCCAACTACGAGCAGTACTTC. The chain couples TRBV28 to TRBJ2-7, with 10 bases that match TRBD2. The CDR3 loop spans 15 amino acids. Looked up from germline, CDR1 is MDHEN and CDR2 is SYDVKM. J gave up 3 bases and V 5 bases, and 7 bases lay outside the gene matches.

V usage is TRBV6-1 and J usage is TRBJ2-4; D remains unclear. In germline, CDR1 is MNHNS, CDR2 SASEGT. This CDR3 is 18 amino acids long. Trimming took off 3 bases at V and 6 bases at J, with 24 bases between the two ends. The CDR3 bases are TGTGCCAGCAGTGATATGTTCCGCAAGACGATGGAAATAAACATTCAGTACTTC. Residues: CASSDMFRKTMEINIQYF.

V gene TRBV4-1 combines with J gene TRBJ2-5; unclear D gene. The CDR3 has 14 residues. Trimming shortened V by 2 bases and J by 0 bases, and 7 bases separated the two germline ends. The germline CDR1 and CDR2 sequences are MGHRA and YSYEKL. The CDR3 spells CASSQLTDQETQYF. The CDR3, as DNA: TGCGCCAGCAGCCAACTGACGGACCAAGAGACCCAGTACTTC.

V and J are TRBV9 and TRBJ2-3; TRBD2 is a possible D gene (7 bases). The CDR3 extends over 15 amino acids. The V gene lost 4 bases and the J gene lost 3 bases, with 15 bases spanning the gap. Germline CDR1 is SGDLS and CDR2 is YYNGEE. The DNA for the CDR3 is TGTGCCAGCAGCCCTGAGGGGGGGCTTACAGATACGCAGTATTTT. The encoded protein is CASSPEGGLTDTQYF. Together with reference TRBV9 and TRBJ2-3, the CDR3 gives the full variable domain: DSGVTQTPKHLITATGQRVTLRCSPRSGDLSVYWYQQSLDQGLQFLIQYYNGEERAKGNILERFSAQQFPDLHSELNLSSLELGDSALYFCASSPEGGLTDTQYFGPGTRLTVL.

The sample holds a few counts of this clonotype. The chain's CDR3 is CASSYSSQGYEQYF. CDR3 DNA sequence: TGTGCCAGCAGTTACTCCTCACAGGGCTACGAGCAGTACTTC. V and J are TRBV6-2 or TRBV6-3 and TRBJ2-7, with TRBD1 as a possible D gene (6 bases). From germline, CDR1 is MNHEY and CDR2 SVGEGT. CDR3 length equals 14 residues. Trimming took off 0 bases at V and 3 bases at J, with 9 bases between the two ends.

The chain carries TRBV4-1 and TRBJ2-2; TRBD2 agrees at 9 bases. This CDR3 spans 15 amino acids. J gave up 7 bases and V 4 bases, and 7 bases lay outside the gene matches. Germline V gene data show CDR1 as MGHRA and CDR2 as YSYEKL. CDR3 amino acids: CASSRGGGAVGELFF. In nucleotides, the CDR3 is TGCGCCAGCAGCCGCGGCGGGGGGGCCGTCGGGGAGCTGTTTTTT.